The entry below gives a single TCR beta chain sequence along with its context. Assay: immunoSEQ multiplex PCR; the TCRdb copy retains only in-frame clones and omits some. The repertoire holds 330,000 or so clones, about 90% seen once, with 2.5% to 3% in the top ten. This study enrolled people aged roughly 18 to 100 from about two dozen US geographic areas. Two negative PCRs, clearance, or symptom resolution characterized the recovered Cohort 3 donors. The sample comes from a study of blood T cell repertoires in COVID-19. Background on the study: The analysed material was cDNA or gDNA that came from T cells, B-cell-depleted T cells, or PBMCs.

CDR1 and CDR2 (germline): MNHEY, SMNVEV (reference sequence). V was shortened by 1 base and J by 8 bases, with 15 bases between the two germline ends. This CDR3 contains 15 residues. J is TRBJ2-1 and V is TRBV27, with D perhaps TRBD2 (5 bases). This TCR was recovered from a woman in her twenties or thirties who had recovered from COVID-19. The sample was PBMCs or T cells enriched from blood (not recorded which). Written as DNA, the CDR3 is TGTGCCAGCAGTTTATATTTCGGGGTGGAGGATGAGCAGTTCTTC. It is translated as CASSLYFGVEDEQFF.